This TCR beta chain was sequenced in a study of early T cells in non-severe SARS-CoV-2 infection. This CDR3 is built from 14 residues. CDR1 is SQVTM and CDR2 is ANQGSEA in the germline V gene. V was clipped by 7 bases and J by 7 bases, with 22 bases between them. This clonotype was seen at least ten times. Unique molecular identifiers (one per individual cDNA molecule) were attached. MiXCR was run by TCRdb on the 5' RACE reads, yielding one entry per CDR3 protein. The sample holds approximately 20,000 distinct CDR3 sequences, approximately 4.5% seen once. V gene TRBV29-1 combines with J gene TRBJ1-2; D uncertain. Sequencing used whole blood. This sequence originates from an adult who was a healthcare worker with PCR-confirmed SARS-CoV-2 infection or an uninfected control (not recorded which). CDR3 DNA: TGCAGCGCGGGTCCACCGAACCCCGCTATTGGCTACACCTTC. Translated: CSAGPPNPAIGYTF.